This T cell receptor beta chain was retrieved from a study of shared clonotypes between healthy human individuals. Study-level information: The plates for each donor numbered three CD4 naive, three CD4 memory, two CD8 naive and one CD8 memory.

Selected positively for CCR7 and CD45RO-negative, naive CD8 cells excluded terminally differentiated effector memory CD45RA+ cells. Per the authors' pipeline: As immunoSEQ supplied junction-only sequences (without quality scores), filtering differed. Profiled with immunoSEQ multiplex PCR; TCRdb holds only in-frame clones, not every one. V and J calls and clone size come straight from that table; D and trimming were deduced from the DNA. The sample yields approximately 590,000 clones, nearly 97% seen once. This CDR3 region has 15 residues. Germline lookup yields CDR1 SGHAT and CDR2 FQDESV (reference sequence). The V gene end was trimmed by 8 bases and the J gene end by 5 bases; junction bases not matched to a gene: 13.

The chain links TRBV11-1 to TRBJ2-5; the match to TRBD1 covers 8 bases. The sample was naive CD8+ T cells sorted from blood. The clonotype originates from a woman under 40 in good health. This CDR3 reads CASDRGQGFGETQYF. CDR3 in DNA: TGTGCCAGCGATCGAGGACAGGGCTTCGGGGAGACCCAGTACTTC.